The clone carrying this T cell receptor (beta chain) was counted a few times. Antigen specificity is unknown. The data originate from a study of T cell repertoires in aging, cancer and after chemotherapy. For the study at large: Pre- and post-chemotherapy samples were paired from chronic lymphocytic leukemia patients treated with fludarabine- or bendamustine-based regimens.

Findings and caveats of the study: In healthy donors, age-related TCR diversity loss mainly reflected lost richness. Thymic emigration or peripheral T cell expansion may be impaired by lymphoid organ infiltration in hematological cancer. Untreated cancer patients had significantly lower blood TCR diversity than age-matched healthy donors.

This CDR3 is built from 13 residues. Germline V gene sequence: CDR1 LNHNV, CDR2 YYDKDF (reference sequence). The V gene lost 4 bases and the J gene lost 6 bases, with 12 bases spanning the gap. Rearranged V-D-J TRB sequences were amplified with a mixed TRB-A/B primer pool. TCRdb called the multiplex PCR reads again in MiXCR, with one record for every CDR3 protein. The profile covers fewer than 2,000 distinct CDR3 sequences, with 55% to 60% appearing a single time and roughly four fifths taken by the ten largest. The template was genomic DNA from peripheral blood, not RNA. The chain combines TRBV15 with TRBJ1-1; no firm D call. The receptor's source is a human donor with a blood cancer. Sequencing input: blood. CDR3 nucleotide sequence: TGTGCCACCAGCAACGGGAGGCGTCCTGAAGCTTTCTTT. Residues: CATSNGRRPEAFF. Together with reference TRBV15 and TRBJ1-1, the CDR3 gives the full variable domain: DAMVIQNPRYQVTQFGKPVTLSCSQTLNHNVMYWYQQKSSQAPKLLFHYYDKDFNNEADTPDNFQSRRPNTSFCFLDIRSPGLGDTAMYLCATSNGRRPEAFFGQGTRLTVV.